This entry is about one TCR beta chain. V gave up 1 base and J gave up 7 bases, with 23 bases separating them. In germline, CDR1 is SEHNR, CDR2 FQNEAQ (reference sequence). The CDR3 is 18 amino acids. This sample is part of a study of T-cell memory formation after mild COVID-19. One entry per CDR3 protein, called by TCRdb with MiXCR from the 5' RACE reads. The table includes under 550,000 distinct CDR3 sequences, roughly 18% detected once. The receptor comes from a man younger than 35 who had mild COVID-19 (a few samples of this study predate the infection). Cell type and time point are not known. The sequencing input was PBMCs or a T cell subset sorted from them (not recorded which). The genes are TRBV7-9 and TRBJ2-1; D is perhaps TRBD1 (6 bases). The chain's CDR3 is CASSLGPRGYGVANEQFF. CDR3 DNA sequence: TGTGCCAGCAGCTTAGGCCCCAGGGGATACGGGGTTGCGAATGAGCAGTTCTTC. Full variable domain (rest looked up from reference TRBV7-9 and TRBJ2-1): DTGVSQNPRHKITKRGQNVTFRCDPISEHNRLYWYRQTLGQGPEFLTYFQNEAQLEKSRLLSDRFSAERPKGSFSTLEIQRTEQGDSAMYLCASSLGPRGYGVANEQFFGPGTRLTVL.